The rows below give T cell receptor beta chains drawn from one sample of a study of OX40 agonist ivuxolimab in advanced cancers. Sequencing was performed with immunoSEQ multiplex PCR; in TCRdb, only in-frame clones are kept and a portion is missing. The sample carries roughly 93,000 clones, 92% recorded once. The material was CD4+ or CD8+ T cells sorted from blood, obtained in a trial of the OX40 agonist ivuxolimab. Receptors were obtained from an adult with an advanced solid tumor such as melanoma, head and neck, liver or kidney cancer. Both conserved end residues are part of each CDR3. The order of the fields is V gene, D gene, clone size, J gene, CDR3 protein, CDR3 DNA. The D gene is left open where the match is weak. Clone size is shown for a subset of rows, as once, few, many or a class of expanded clone.

>TRBV30|.|.|TRBJ2-7
CAWSVWGYEQYF
TGTGCCTGGAGTGTCTGGGGGTATGAGCAGTACTTC
>TRBV19|TRBD2|.|TRBJ2-3
CASSIGLAGYTDTQYF
TGTGCCAGTAGTATCGGACTAGCGGGGTACACAGATACGCAGTATTTT
>TRBV6-1|.|.|TRBJ2-1
CASIPSSYNEQFF
TGTGCCAGCATTCCTAGCTCCTACAATGAGCAGTTCTTC
>TRBV7-7|.|.|TRBJ2-3
CASSFGLFDADTQYF
TGTGCTAGCAGCTTCGGTCTATTTGATGCGGATACGCAGTATTTT
>TRBV7-2|.|few|TRBJ2-7
CASSLVVEQYF
TGTGCCAGCAGCTTAGTAGTTGAGCAGTACTTC
>TRBV7-2|.|.|TRBJ1-1
CASSLNGDSSSEAFF
TGTGCCAGCAGCTTAAATGGGGACTCCTCTTCCGAAGCTTTCTTT
>TRBV12-5|.|.|TRBJ2-5
CASALPLAGSETQYF
TGTGCTAGTGCTCTACCGCTTGCGGGGAGTGAGACCCAGTACTTC
>TRBV30|TRBD2|.|TRBJ2-1
CAWTQGTSGYNEQFF
TGTGCCTGGACCCAGGGGACTAGCGGATACAATGAGCAGTTCTTC
>TRBV5-5|.|.|TRBJ2-1
CASSLFVLGGNEQFF
TGTGCCAGCAGCTTGTTCGTTTTAGGGGGAAATGAGCAGTTCTTC
>TRBV18|.|.|TRBJ2-2
CASSPDITGELFF
TGTGCCAGCTCACCAGATATCACCGGGGAGCTGTTTTTT
>TRBV27|.|.|TRBJ2-7
CASSFYGSYEQYF
TGTGCCAGCAGTTTTTACGGTTCCTACGAGCAGTACTTC
>TRBV28|TRBD1|.|TRBJ1-4
CASSSGGQGYEKLFF
TGTGCCAGCAGTTCGGGGGGACAGGGGTACGAAAAACTGTTTTTT
>TRBV27|.|.|TRBJ1-2
CASSFSANWYGYTF
TGTGCCAGCAGTTTCTCAGCAAATTGGTATGGCTACACCTTC
>TRBV2|TRBD1|.|TRBJ1-6
CASSVRAQGNNSPLHF
TGTGCCAGCAGCGTCCGGGCACAGGGGAATAATTCACCCCTCCACTTT
>TRBV19|TRBD2|.|TRBJ2-3
CASSMAGLRTDTQYF
TGTGCCAGTAGTATGGCGGGACTACGCACAGATACGCAGTATTTT
>TRBV30|.|.|TRBJ2-1
CAWIGYNEQFF
TGTGCCTGGATCGGTTACAATGAGCAGTTCTTC
>TRBV6-1|TRBD2|.|TRBJ2-1
CASSPTSGGAGEQFF
TGTGCCAGCAGTCCAACTAGCGGGGGGGCAGGTGAGCAGTTCTTC
>TRBV11-3|TRBD1|.|TRBJ2-7
CASSLPGQGAYEQYF
TGTGCCAGCAGCTTGCCGGGACAGGGGGCCTACGAGCAGTACTTC
>TRBV7-9|TRBD2|.|TRBJ2-3
CASSYIAGGSTDTQYF
TGTGCCAGCAGTTATATAGCGGGAGGGAGCACAGATACGCAGTATTTT
>TRBV18|.|.|TRBJ1-4
CASSQGTDEKLFF
TGTGCCAGCTCACAGGGGACTGACGAAAAACTGTTTTTT
>TRBV10-3|TRBD2|.|TRBJ2-6
CAISAGVLGANVLTF
TGTGCCATCTCCGCGGGGGTCCTTGGGGCCAACGTCCTGACTTTC
>TRBV5-1|TRBD1|.|TRBJ1-2
CASSLTGTEGYTF
TGCGCCAGCAGCTTGACAGGGACAGAGGGCTACACCTTC
>TRBV5-8|.|.|TRBJ1-1
CASSLNFMNTEAFF
TGTGCCAGCAGCTTGAATTTCATGAACACTGAAGCTTTCTTT
>TRBV4-1|.|.|TRBJ1-3
CASSLGQTTGNTIYF
TGCGCCAGCAGCCTCGGCCAGACAACTGGAAACACCATATATTTT
>TRBV11-2|.|.|TRBJ1-2
CASSLQEGNGGYTF
TGTGCCAGCAGCTTACAGGAGGGGAACGGTGGCTACACCTTC
>TRBV7-6|.|.|TRBJ2-3
CASSANVPVTGDTQYF
TGTGCCAGCAGTGCGAATGTTCCGGTTACGGGAGATACGCAGTATTTT
>TRBV7-8|TRBD2|.|TRBJ2-1
CASSPRGLAGTFSYNEQFF
TGTGCCAGCAGCCCTCGGGGACTAGCGGGAACATTCTCCTACAATGAGCAGTTCTTC
>TRBV19|.|.|TRBJ2-7
CASSIFDNSYEQYF
TGTGCCAGTAGTATATTTGACAACTCCTACGAGCAGTACTTC
>TRBV12-5|TRBD2|once|TRBJ2-3
CASGSRTSEGADTQYF
TGTGCTAGTGGCTCCCGGACTAGCGAGGGGGCAGATACGCAGTATTTT
>TRBV29-1|.|.|TRBJ2-3
CSVAPPGVTDTQYF
TGCAGCGTTGCCCCCCCAGGGGTAACAGATACGCAGTATTTT
>TRBV5-4|TRBD2|.|TRBJ2-7
CASSFPGTSGRYEQYF
TGTGCCAGCAGCTTCCCCGGGACTAGCGGGCGATACGAGCAGTACTTC
>TRBV19|TRBD2|.|TRBJ2-5
CASSITPGTSGSAGTQYF
TGTGCCAGTAGCATCACCCCCGGGACTAGCGGGAGCGCGGGGACCCAGTACTTC
>TRBV5-4|.|once|TRBJ2-2
CASSLDGPNTGELFF
TGTGCCAGCTCTCTGGACGGACCGAACACCGGGGAGCTGTTTTTT
>TRBV5-6|.|.|TRBJ2-7
CASRRDSYEQYF
TGTGCCAGCAGACGGGACTCCTACGAGCAGTACTTC
>TRBV5-1|.|once|TRBJ2-1
CASSFTGDTYNEQFF
TGCGCCAGCAGCTTTACCGGGGATACCTACAATGAGCAGTTCTTC
>TRBV4-2|TRBD2|once|TRBJ2-7
CASSISLAGVGEQYF
TGTGCCAGCAGCATAAGTTTAGCGGGAGTCGGCGAGCAGTACTTC
>TRBV27|TRBD2|.|TRBJ2-5
CASSSYQTSGGQETQYF
TGTGCCAGCAGTTCCTACCAGACTAGCGGAGGTCAAGAGACCCAGTACTTC
>TRBV5-1|TRBD1|.|TRBJ2-1
CASSEQGDSYNEQFF
TGCGCCAGCAGTGAACAGGGGGATTCCTACAATGAGCAGTTCTTC
>TRBV10-2|.|.|TRBJ2-3
CASSELGGSTDTQYF
TGCGCCAGCAGTGAGTTGGGGGGAAGCACAGATACGCAGTATTTT
>TRBV6-5|.|.|TRBJ1-1
CASHIGTGNTEAFF
TGTGCCAGCCATATTGGGACGGGGAACACTGAAGCTTTCTTT
>TRBV11-2|TRBD1|.|TRBJ2-4
CASGDSSAKNIQYF
TGTGCCAGCGGGGACAGTTCAGCCAAAAACATTCAGTACTTC
>TRBV6-5|TRBD2|.|TRBJ2-5
CASSRDYLQETQYF
TGTGCCAGCAGCCGGGACTATCTCCAAGAGACCCAGTACTTC
>TRBV7-2|TRBD1|.|TRBJ2-2
CASGAGGFSTGELFF
TGTGCCAGCGGGGCAGGGGGTTTTTCCACCGGGGAGCTGTTTTTT
>TRBV28|.|.|TRBJ2-7
CASSPTVLDYEQYF
TGTGCCAGCAGTCCAACAGTTTTGGACTACGAGCAGTACTTC
>TRBV19|.|.|TRBJ1-2
CASSIDQGRGYGYTF
TGTGCCAGTAGTATAGATCAGGGGCGCGGCTATGGCTACACCTTC
>TRBV7-6|.|.|TRBJ1-1
CASSGQQNTEAFF
TGTGCCAGCAGCGGACAGCAGAACACTGAAGCTTTCTTT